Listed below are T cell receptor beta chains from one sample, sequenced in a study of OX40 agonist ivuxolimab in advanced cancers. The data were produced by immunoSEQ multiplex PCR, yet TCRdb's version contains in-frame clones alone and is incomplete. There are some 24,000 clones in the sample; around 80% occur only once, and around 1.4% lies in the top ten. Here the sequenced sample was CD4+ or CD8+ T cells sorted from blood, taken in a trial of the OX40 agonist ivuxolimab. These receptors were obtained from an adult with an advanced solid tumor such as melanoma, head and neck, liver or kidney cancer. Both conserved end residues are part of each CDR3. The order of the fields is clone size, D gene, V gene, J gene, CDR3 DNA, CDR3 protein. A D gene is named only where the DNA matches it firmly. Clone sizes are given selectively: once, few, many, or a class where the clone is expanded.

size: -; D: TRBD1; V: TRBV12-5; J: TRBJ2-2; DNA: TGTGCTACTCGGACAGGGTCGGCCGGGGAGCTGTTTTTT; CDR3: CATRTGSAGELFF
size: -; D: -; V: TRBV5-8; J: TRBJ2-7; DNA: TGTGCCAGCAGCTTTGGACAGTCCTCCTACGAGCAGTACTTC; CDR3: CASSFGQSSYEQYF
size: -; D: TRBD2; V: TRBV5-1; J: TRBJ2-3; DNA: TGCGCCAGCAGCTTGGTGGCGCGGGGGGGCACAGATACGCAGTATTTT; CDR3: CASSLVARGGTDTQYF
size: -; D: -; V: TRBV6-1; J: TRBJ1-3; DNA: TGTGCCAGCAGTGGCCGGACGGCGAGCTCTGGAAACACCATATATTTT; CDR3: CASSGRTASSGNTIYF
size: -; D: TRBD2; V: TRBV19; J: TRBJ2-1; DNA: TGTGCCAGTAGTAGACTAGCGGGAGGGCCCCATGAGCAGTTCTTC; CDR3: CASSRLAGGPHEQFF
size: -; D: -; V: TRBV5-1; J: TRBJ1-3; DNA: TGCGCCAGCAGCTCTCAGGGGACTGGAAACACCATATATTTT; CDR3: CASSSQGTGNTIYF
size: -; D: -; V: TRBV6-1; J: TRBJ1-2; DNA: TGTGCCAGCAGTGAAGCCTCCACACGTGACTATGGCTACACCTTC; CDR3: CASSEASTRDYGYTF
size: few; D: -; V: TRBV28; J: TRBJ2-5; DNA: TGTGCCAGCAGTTCTACAGGGTCTGCGAGTGGAGAGACCCAGTACTTC; CDR3: CASSSTGSASGETQYF
size: once; D: TRBD1; V: TRBV4-3; J: TRBJ1-1; DNA: TGCGCCAGCAGCCAAGAGACAGGGGGCGGGACTGAAGCTTTCTTT; CDR3: CASSQETGGGTEAFF
size: -; D: TRBD2; V: TRBV7-3; J: TRBJ2-1; DNA: TGTGCCAGCAGCTTACAGACGGGACTAGCGGCCTACAATGAGCAGTTCTTC; CDR3: CASSLQTGLAAYNEQFF
size: -; D: TRBD1; V: TRBV4-1; J: TRBJ2-3; DNA: TGCGCCAGCAGCCAATGGCCCTCACAGGGGGCTGGAACAGATACGCAGTATTTT; CDR3: CASSQWPSQGAGTDTQYF
size: -; D: -; V: TRBV6-5; J: TRBJ1-2; DNA: TGTGCCAGCAGCATCGTCATGGGCCGGGGCTACACCTTC; CDR3: CASSIVMGRGYTF
size: -; D: -; V: TRBV28; J: TRBJ2-7; DNA: TGTGCCAGCAGACGCGGGGGGACAGACGGGCAGTACTTC; CDR3: CASRRGGTDGQYF
size: -; D: TRBD1; V: TRBV9; J: TRBJ2-3; DNA: TGTGCCAGCAGCTCCCGGACAGGGATGACAGATACGCAGTATTTT; CDR3: CASSSRTGMTDTQYF
size: few; D: -; V: TRBV5-5; J: TRBJ2-7; DNA: TGTGCCAGCAGTTCCACGGCGGGTGGACTCATCTACGAGCAGTACTTC; CDR3: CASSSTAGGLIYEQYF
size: -; D: TRBD1; V: TRBV28; J: TRBJ1-2; DNA: TGTGCCAGCAGCTTAACAGGGGCGCGAGGGTATGGCTACACCTTC; CDR3: CASSLTGARGYGYTF
size: -; D: -; V: TRBV15; J: TRBJ1-6; DNA: TGTGCCACCAGCAGAGACTGGGAATCACCCCTCCACTTT; CDR3: CATSRDWESPLHF
size: -; D: -; V: TRBV11-2; J: TRBJ1-4; DNA: TGTGCCAGCAGCTGGGGCAGCGAAAATGAAAAACTGTTTTTT; CDR3: CASSWGSENEKLFF
size: -; D: -; V: TRBV6-6; J: TRBJ1-2; DNA: TGTGCCAGCAGAACCGGGCCCAACTATGGCTACACCTTC; CDR3: CASRTGPNYGYTF
size: -; D: -; V: TRBV6-1; J: TRBJ2-1; DNA: TGTGCCAGCAGTGAAGTTGTGACTAGTTCGCACAATGAGCAGTTCTTC; CDR3: CASSEVVTSSHNEQFF
size: -; D: -; V: TRBV15; J: TRBJ1-3; DNA: TGTGCCACCAGCAGAGATCAGTTTTACTCTGGAAACACCATATATTTT; CDR3: CATSRDQFYSGNTIYF
size: -; D: -; V: TRBV7-3; J: TRBJ2-3; DNA: TGTGCCAGCAGCTCCTCTGACCACACAGATACGCAGTATTTT; CDR3: CASSSSDHTDTQYF
size: few; D: -; V: TRBV6-6; J: TRBJ1-1; DNA: TGTGCCAGCACTGGGAACACTGAAGCTTTCTTT; CDR3: CASTGNTEAFF
size: -; D: TRBD2; V: TRBV5-1; J: TRBJ2-7; DNA: TGCGCCAGCAGTCCGGGACTAGCGGCCTACGAGCAGTACTTC; CDR3: CASSPGLAAYEQYF
size: -; D: -; V: TRBV28; J: TRBJ2-4; DNA: TGTGCCAGCCCCTGGGTTGCAGCCAAAAACATTCAGTACTTC; CDR3: CASPWVAAKNIQYF
size: -; D: -; V: TRBV7-2; J: TRBJ2-3; DNA: TGTGCCAGCAGCTTAGATGTGGGGGGCCCAGATACGCAGTATTTT; CDR3: CASSLDVGGPDTQYF
size: -; D: -; V: TRBV7-3; J: TRBJ2-2; DNA: TGTGCCAGCAGCCCATCTTCCGGGGAGCTGTTTTTT; CDR3: CASSPSSGELFF
size: -; D: -; V: TRBV10-3; J: TRBJ2-6; DNA: TGTGCCATCAGTGCCGGGGCGGCTGGGGCCAACGTCCTGACTTTC; CDR3: CAISAGAAGANVLTF
size: -; D: -; V: TRBV28; J: TRBJ2-2; DNA: TGTGCCAGCAGTTCGGGACTTACCACCGGGGAGCTGTTTTTT; CDR3: CASSSGLTTGELFF
size: -; D: -; V: TRBV7-2; J: TRBJ2-5; DNA: TGTGCCAGCAGCTCCATCGAACGCGGTCCGGAGACCCAGTACTTC; CDR3: CASSSIERGPETQYF
size: -; D: TRBD1; V: TRBV19; J: TRBJ1-5; DNA: TGTGCCAGTAGTATTGGGACAGGGAACCAGCCCCAGCATTTT; CDR3: CASSIGTGNQPQHF
size: -; D: -; V: TRBV5-4; J: TRBJ1-3; DNA: TGTGCCAGCAGCTTGGACGGGTACAGCTCTGGAAACACCATATATTTT; CDR3: CASSLDGYSSGNTIYF
size: -; D: -; V: TRBV19; J: TRBJ2-3; DNA: TGTGCCAGTAGGACAGGCCTTTCAGATACGCAGTATTTT; CDR3: CASRTGLSDTQYF
size: -; D: TRBD1; V: TRBV7-2; J: TRBJ2-1; DNA: TGTGCCAGCAGCCCTTGGGACAGGGAGGACAATGAGCAGTTCTTC; CDR3: CASSPWDREDNEQFF
size: -; D: -; V: TRBV11-1; J: TRBJ2-1; DNA: TGTGCCAGCAGCTCAGGCCCACGTGAGCAGTTCTTC; CDR3: CASSSGPREQFF
size: -; D: TRBD1; V: TRBV11-3; J: TRBJ2-1; DNA: TGTGCCAGCAGCCGCGGAGACTTCGGGACAGGGCTCTACAATGAGCAGTTCTTC; CDR3: CASSRGDFGTGLYNEQFF
size: -; D: TRBD2; V: TRBV11-2; J: TRBJ2-7; DNA: TGTGCCAGCAGCTTATTTGGTCTAAGCGGGAGCTCCTACGAGCAGTACTTC; CDR3: CASSLFGLSGSSYEQYF
size: -; D: TRBD1; V: TRBV7-6; J: TRBJ2-2; DNA: TGTGCCAGCAGCCGGAACAGGGGTCGAGGCACCGGGGAGCTGTTTTTT; CDR3: CASSRNRGRGTGELFF
size: -; D: -; V: TRBV29-1; J: TRBJ2-2; DNA: TGCAGCGTTGCCAATGGGTGGGGCGGGGAGCTGTTTTTT; CDR3: CSVANGWGGELFF
size: -; D: -; V: TRBV7-8; J: TRBJ2-5; DNA: TGTGCCAGCAGCTTAGACCTTGTAGAGACCCAGTACTTC; CDR3: CASSLDLVETQYF
size: -; D: TRBD2; V: TRBV19; J: TRBJ2-5; DNA: TGTGCCAGTAGTATTTCCCGCGGGGGGGAGACCCAGTACTTC; CDR3: CASSISRGGETQYF
size: few; D: -; V: TRBV7-6; J: TRBJ1-1; DNA: TGTGCCACTCGACAGACGTTAAGGAACACTGAAGCTTTCTTT; CDR3: CATRQTLRNTEAFF
size: once; D: TRBD2; V: TRBV2; J: TRBJ2-3; DNA: TGTGCCAGCAGGTGGGGGGGGTCTACAGATACGCAGTATTTT; CDR3: CASRWGGSTDTQYF
size: -; D: -; V: TRBV5-1; J: TRBJ1-6; DNA: TGCGCCACCACAGAAACCGGAGGTTATAATTCACCCCTCCACTTT; CDR3: CATTETGGYNSPLHF
size: -; D: -; V: TRBV7-2; J: TRBJ2-3; DNA: TGTGCCAGCAGCTTATCTGGGGGCACAGATACGCAGTATTTT; CDR3: CASSLSGGTDTQYF
size: -; D: -; V: TRBV9; J: TRBJ1-4; DNA: TGTGCCAGCAGCCCCTCGGGGGGATCTAATGAAAAACTGTTTTTT; CDR3: CASSPSGGSNEKLFF
size: -; D: TRBD1; V: TRBV7-2; J: TRBJ1-6; DNA: TGTGCCAGCAGCTTTCAACAGGGGGCTGGTTCACCCCTCCACTTT; CDR3: CASSFQQGAGSPLHF
size: -; D: TRBD1; V: TRBV4-2; J: TRBJ2-3; DNA: TGTGCCAGCAGCCGCTCCGGGACAGGGACAGATACGCAGTATTTT; CDR3: CASSRSGTGTDTQYF
size: few; D: TRBD2; V: TRBV27; J: TRBJ2-1; DNA: TGTGCCAGCAGTTTTTGGGCGGGGGGTATGTCAAATGAGCAGTTCTTC; CDR3: CASSFWAGGMSNEQFF
size: -; D: TRBD2; V: TRBV7-7; J: TRBJ2-1; DNA: TGTGCTAGCAGCTTACTAGCGGGGGGGAAGGAGCAGTTCTTC; CDR3: CASSLLAGGKEQFF
size: -; D: TRBD2; V: TRBV28; J: TRBJ2-3; DNA: TGTGCCAGCGCCTTTGGGGTCGGCGGGGGGACAGATACGCAGTATTTT; CDR3: CASAFGVGGGTDTQYF
size: -; D: TRBD2; V: TRBV9; J: TRBJ2-1; DNA: TGTGCCAGCAGTGGAAACCCAACCGGGGGGAAGTCCTACAATGAGCAGTTCTTC; CDR3: CASSGNPTGGKSYNEQFF
size: -; D: -; V: TRBV7-2; J: TRBJ2-7; DNA: TGTGCCAGCAGCTTAGGGCCCGAGCAGTACTTC; CDR3: CASSLGPEQYF
size: -; D: -; V: TRBV18; J: TRBJ2-6; DNA: TGTGCCAGCTCACCATACACCCAAGAGGCCAACGTCCTGACTTTC; CDR3: CASSPYTQEANVLTF
size: -; D: -; V: TRBV28; J: TRBJ2-2; DNA: TGTGCCAGCAGTTTATCGACACTGGTCACCGGGGAGCTGTTTTTT; CDR3: CASSLSTLVTGELFF
size: -; D: TRBD1; V: TRBV7-2; J: TRBJ2-5; DNA: TGTGCCAGCAGCTTAGGCAGGGGGCAAGAGACCCAGTACTTC; CDR3: CASSLGRGQETQYF
size: -; D: -; V: TRBV7-2; J: TRBJ1-5; DNA: TGTGCCAGCAGCTCGACAGGTTTGAACAATCAGCCCCAGCATTTT; CDR3: CASSSTGLNNQPQHF
size: -; D: -; V: TRBV28; J: TRBJ1-3; DNA: TGTGCCAGCAGTTTACCAGGCTCTGGAAACACCATATATTTT; CDR3: CASSLPGSGNTIYF
size: -; D: -; V: TRBV7-3; J: TRBJ2-1; DNA: TGTGCCAGCAGCCCCCCGGGCGGGGGCCAGCAGTTCTTC; CDR3: CASSPPGGGQQFF
size: -; D: -; V: TRBV19; J: TRBJ1-3; DNA: TGTGCCAGTAGTATAAGCAGGGGATCCGGAAACACCATATATTTT; CDR3: CASSISRGSGNTIYF